This section outlines one T cell receptor beta chain sequence together with its context. Antigen specificity is unknown. CDR3 length: 13 amino acids. The germline V gene encodes CDR1 MDHEN and CDR2 SYDVKM. V lost 6 bases, J lost 8 bases, and 9 bases stayed unmatched. Treatment denoted: approximately 10-day PBMC culture with coronavirus spike peptide pools or control peptides (ViraFEST assay). This sample is part of a study of vaccination and CD4 T cells after COVID-19. As for the study in general: Investigators drew the post-COVID samples a median approximately 92 days after diagnosis, with a range of 35 to 161. Timing of post-vaccine sample collection was a median 72 days after dose two, with a range of 14 to 241.

Oncomine TCR Beta short-read sequencing was applied to DNA from cultured CD4+ T cells. TCRdb used MiXCR to reprocess the PCR reads, holding one entry per CDR3 protein. The repertoire consists of approximately 21,000 distinct CDR3 sequences, with around 52% occurring once and the leading ten covering 16%. This chain joins TRBV28 and TRBJ1-2; 7 nucleotides line up with TRBD1. This receptor was identified in a human donor who had recovered from COVID-19. Sample: CD4+ T cells from blood, cultured in vitro. DNA of the CDR3: TGTGCCAGCAGACTTCAGGGGGTAGTGGGCTACACCTTC. This encodes CASRLQGVVGYTF.